Included here is one T cell receptor beta chain sequence, with context. The data originate from a study of shared clonotypes between healthy human individuals. V lost 6 bases, J lost 4 bases, and 4 bases stayed unmatched. There are 14 residues in the CDR3. The germline V gene encodes CDR1 SGHTA and CDR2 FQGNSA. The authors ran the assay at deep level. Method: immunoSEQ multiplex PCR; TCRdb's copy keeps in-frame clones and lacks some. Of some 89,000 clones in the sample, around two thirds were seen once. Sequences were obtained from memory CD8+ T cells sorted from blood. As for subset: CD45RO+ cells pooled with CCR7-negative TemRA cells. The rearrangement joins TRBV7-2 to TRBJ2-2, with 8 bases that match TRBD2. The receptor was derived from a man aged 25-45 years in good health. CDR3 amino acids: CASSISGVTGELFF. CDR3 in DNA: TGTGCCAGCAGTATTAGCGGGGTCACCGGGGAGCTGTTTTTT.